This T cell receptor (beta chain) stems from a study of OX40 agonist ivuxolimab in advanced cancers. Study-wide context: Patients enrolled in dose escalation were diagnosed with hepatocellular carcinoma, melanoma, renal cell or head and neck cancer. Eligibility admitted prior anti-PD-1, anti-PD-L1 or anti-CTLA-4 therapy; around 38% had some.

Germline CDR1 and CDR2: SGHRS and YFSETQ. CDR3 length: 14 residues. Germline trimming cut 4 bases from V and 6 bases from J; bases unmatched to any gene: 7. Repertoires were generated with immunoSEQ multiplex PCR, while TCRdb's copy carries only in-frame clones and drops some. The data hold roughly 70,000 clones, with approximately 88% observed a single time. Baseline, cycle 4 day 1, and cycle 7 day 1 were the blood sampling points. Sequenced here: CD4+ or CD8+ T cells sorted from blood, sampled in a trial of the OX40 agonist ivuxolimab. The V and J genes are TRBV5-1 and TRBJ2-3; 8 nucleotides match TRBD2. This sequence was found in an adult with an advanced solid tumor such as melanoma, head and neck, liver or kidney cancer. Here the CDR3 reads CASSPQAGADTQYF. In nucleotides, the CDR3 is TGCGCCAGCAGCCCCCAAGCGGGAGCGGATACGCAGTATTTT.